This TCR beta chain was sequenced during a study of Graves' ophthalmopathy and Graves' hyperthyroidism. The CDR3 runs to 15 residues. J was trimmed by 4 bases and V by 2 bases; bases with no gene match: 6. Germline V gene sequence: CDR1 MNHEY, CDR2 SVGAGI. RNA transcripts provided the template for amplifying TCR beta CDR3 regions. HTBI primers primed a first-round RT-PCR, and a second-round multiplex PCR followed. TCRdb redid the calling of the multiplex PCR reads with MiXCR, one entry per CDR3 protein. The table records over 500,000 distinct CDR3 sequences, around a fifth of them present only once. This clonotype was counted ten times or more. As yet, its antigen is unknown. Study-wide points: The model reached 70% to 71% sensitivity and approximately 72% specificity for predicting ophthalmopathy progression. In separating ophthalmopathy from stable hyperthyroidism, a 13-signature model achieved about 90% sensitivity and over 80% specificity. A majority of expanded thyroid clonotypes exceeding 0.001 frequency were likewise present in blood.

Sequences were obtained from peripheral blood. J is TRBJ2-5 and V is TRBV6-5, with 8 bases fitting TRBD1. The receptor comes from a woman in her late teens or twenties with stable Graves' hyperthyroidism. Some clones in this sample may be carry-over from other donors' samples. The CDR3: CASSYPRGRGETQYF. CDR3 nucleotide sequence: TGTGCCAGCAGTTACCCCAGGGGGCGCGGAGAGACCCAGTACTTC.